This T cell receptor (beta chain) was identified in a study of blood T cell repertoires in COVID-19. Study background: Sites across the United States, Italy and Spain contributed samples from acute and convalescent COVID-19.

Sequencing was performed with immunoSEQ multiplex PCR; in TCRdb, only in-frame clones are kept and a portion is missing. The top ten clones hold 0.9% to 1% of a sample with about 250,000 clones, around 89% of them seen once. CDR3 length: 14 residues. CDR1 is SGDLS and CDR2 is YYNGEE in the germline V gene. Trimming removed 2 bases at V and 7 bases at J, with 14 bases between. V gene TRBV9 combines with J gene TRBJ2-3; tentative D call: TRBD2 (6 bases). Specimen: peripheral blood. The sequence came from a woman in her forties who had recovered from COVID-19. The CDR3 loop is CASSVAGRGYTQYF. Written as DNA, the CDR3 is TGTGCCAGCAGCGTCGCGGGACGGGGATATACGCAGTATTTT. The variable domain in full, with the rest retrieved from reference TRBV9 and TRBJ2-3, is DSGVTQTPKHLITATGQRVTLRCSPRSGDLSVYWYQQSLDQGLQFLIQYYNGEERAKGNILERFSAQQFPDLHSELNLSSLELGDSALYFCASSVAGRGYTQYFGPGTRLTVL.